The 10 T cell receptor beta chains given below trace back to one sample, sequenced in a study of blood T cell repertoires in COVID-19. Some clones are missing from TCRdb's copy, which holds only in-frame ones; the method was immunoSEQ multiplex PCR. Here the sample spans about 440,000 clones, approximately 88% being singletons. Sequencing used peripheral blood. The receptors stem from a woman aged 45-65 years with COVID-19, enrolled during active disease.

The chain combines TRBV5-4 with TRBJ2-7; TRBD1 is a possible D gene (6 bases). Per the germline V gene, CDR1 is SGHNT and CDR2 is YYREEE (reference sequence). With 2 bases removed from V and 6 bases from J, the gap between germline ends came to 15 bases. CDR3 length equals 14 residues. In nucleotides, the CDR3 is TGTGCCAGCAGCTTTGAAATTGGACAGAGCGAGCAGTACTTC. It is translated as CASSFEIGQSEQYF.

The rearrangement uses TRBV3-1 (or the pseudogene TRBV3-2) and TRBJ2-4; a possible D gene is TRBD2 (7 bases). Germline lookup yields CDR1 LGHDT and CDR2 YNNKEL (reference sequence). This CDR3 is 15 amino acids long. Trimming left V 4 bases short and J 6 bases short, with 16 bases between. The CDR3 bases are TGTGCCAGCAGCCCGAGTGTGAGGGGGGGAAACATTCAGTACTTC. As protein: CASSPSVRGGNIQYF.

The J gene is TRBJ2-3, the V gene TRBV10-3, with a possible D match to TRBD1 (5 bases). V lost 10 bases to trimming and J lost 0 bases, with 14 bases between them. From germline, CDR1 is ENHRY and CDR2 SYGVKD. This CDR3 region has 14 residues. CDR3 amino acids: CATKDTTSTDTQYF. In DNA, the CDR3 is TGTGCCACGAAGGACACCACAAGCACAGATACGCAGTATTTT.

This clone was recorded only once. The V gene is TRBV30, the J gene TRBJ2-7; weak D call: TRBD2 (5 bases). Between the trimmed V and J ends, which lost 6 bases and 6 bases, there was a span of 15 bases. The CDR3 sequence is 12 residues long. In germline, CDR1 is GTSNPN, CDR2 SVGIG (reference sequence). The CDR3 spells CACTRGPLEQYF. The CDR3 coding sequence is TGTGCCTGTACTAGAGGTCCCCTCGAGCAGTACTTC.

This rearrangement joins TRBV2 to TRBJ1-3; possibly TRBD1 for D (6 bases). CDR1 is SNHLY and CDR2 is FYNNEI in the germline V gene. The CDR3 has 17 amino acids. V lost 5 bases to trimming and J lost 3 bases, with 20 bases between them. CDR3 nucleotides: TGTGCCAGCAGTCAACCTCCCACAGGGATGTATGGAAACACCATATATTTT. It specifies CASSQPPTGMYGNTIYF.

In this sample, this clone turned up once. The chain uses TRBV2 and TRBJ1-2; no reliable D call. Germline assignment: CDR1 SNHLY and CDR2 FYNNEI. Trimming removed 5 bases at V and 0 bases at J, with 7 bases between. The CDR3 length is 13 residues. The CDR3 DNA reads as TGTGCCAGCAGTAACAGAGCTAACTATGGCTACACCTTC. This encodes CASSNRANYGYTF.

This clone was counted a single time. The rearrangement uses TRBV10-3 and TRBJ1-4, with D hard to call. The CDR3 has 12 amino acids. The V gene's germline CDR1 is ENHRY and CDR2 SYGVKD. V was cut by 3 bases and J by 5 bases, with 4 bases left in between. Written as DNA, the CDR3 is TGTGCCATCAGTGACATCAATGAAAAACTGTTTTTT. This codes for CAISDINEKLFF.

The rearrangement joins TRBV6-5 to TRBJ2-2; possibly TRBD1 for D (5 bases). The CDR3 spans 14 residues. From germline, CDR1 is MNHEY and CDR2 SVGAGI. The V gene lost 3 bases and the J gene lost 1 base, with 6 bases spanning the gap. The CDR3 bases are TGTGCCAGCAGTTATCAGGGGAACACCGGGGAGCTGTTTTTT. The encoded protein is CASSYQGNTGELFF.

The J gene is TRBJ2-7, the V gene TRBV11-3; 8 bases match TRBD2. From germline, CDR1 is SGHNT and CDR2 YENEEA. The ends lost 2 bases at V and 7 bases at J; junction bases unmatched: 10. This CDR3 contains 15 residues. CDR3 region: CASSLTAGAAGEQYF. The CDR3 DNA reads as TGTGCCAGCAGCTTAACAGCGGGGGCTGCGGGGGAGCAGTACTTC.

The CDR3 DNA reads TGTGCCAGCTCGCTCCAGGGGCCCGAGCAGTACTTC. It specifies CASSLQGPEQYF. The chain has TRBV18 and TRBJ2-7; D perhaps matches TRBD1 (6 bases). CDR1 and CDR2 (germline): KGHSH, LQKENI. CDR3 size: 12 residues. Trimming removed 6 bases from V and 6 bases from J, with 12 bases in between.